Presented here are 21 T cell receptor beta chains from one specimen sequenced in a study of long-term antiretroviral therapy in people with HIV. Survey-level immunoSEQ v3.0 assays were run. Data came from immunoSEQ multiplex PCR; TCRdb stores just in-frame clones and leaves some out. Of roughly 45,000 clones listed, about 81% are singletons. The specimen was unsorted PBMCs, collected 0.8 years after starting antiretroviral therapy. The source of these receptors is a woman under 30 with HIV.

This chain uses TRBV9 with TRBJ2-1; the match to TRBD2 covers 11 bases. Germline CDR1 SGDLS, CDR2 YYNGEE. The junction had 11 bases not matched to a gene; V was cut back by 4 bases and J by 8 bases. CDR3 length equals 16 residues. For the CDR3, the DNA is TGTGCCAGCAGCCCCCGACTAGCGGGACGTGATGATGAGCAGTTCTTC. Translated: CASSPRLAGRDDEQFF.

V gene TRBV6-1 combines with J gene TRBJ2-3; the match to TRBD2 covers 12 bases. V was pared by 0 bases and J by 3 bases, with 4 bases of the junction left unmatched. Looked up from germline, CDR1 is MNHNS and CDR2 is SASEGT. The CDR3 sequence is 17 residues long. CDR3 residues: CASSEALAGGRTDTQYF. The CDR3 DNA reads as TGTGCCAGCAGTGAAGCACTAGCGGGGGGAAGGACAGATACGCAGTATTTT.

The chain employs TRBV27 and TRBJ2-7; D unresolved. The CDR3 length is 14 residues. V was trimmed by 3 bases and J by 0 bases, leaving 9 bases between them. Germline V gives CDR1 MNHEY, CDR2 SMNVEV (reference sequence). The chain's CDR3 is CASSFTVFSYEQYF. Here the CDR3 DNA reads TGTGCCAGCAGTTTTACTGTGTTCTCCTACGAGCAGTACTTC.

J is TRBJ2-1 and V is TRBV18; D ambiguous. The germline V gene has CDR1 KGHSH and CDR2 LQKENI. V was shortened by 2 bases and J by 5 bases, with 7 bases between the two germline ends. The CDR3 length is 13 residues. The CDR3 bases are TGTGCCAGCTCACCAAGGGCAGACAATGAGCAGTTCTTC. This gives the protein CASSPRADNEQFF.

This chain joins TRBV28 and TRBJ2-3, with a possible D match to TRBD2 (6 bases). This CDR3 comprises 15 residues. CDR1 and CDR2 from the germline V gene are MDHEN and SYDVKM. V was pared by 8 bases and J by 3 bases, with 18 bases between. CDR3 sequence reads: CASDKGSSVTDTQYF. DNA of the CDR3: TGTGCCAGCGACAAAGGGTCTAGCGTAACAGATACGCAGTATTTT.

The chain employs TRBV6-6 and TRBJ1-5; D is undetermined. This CDR3 spans 15 amino acids. V was shortened by 0 bases and J by 1 base, with 7 bases between the two germline ends. Germline values: CDR1 MNHNY, CDR2 SVGAGI (reference sequence). The CDR3 region has the DNA TGTGCCAGCAGTTACTCCCGGTACAGCAATCAGCCCCAGCATTTT. The encoded protein is CASSYSRYSNQPQHF.

The J gene is TRBJ1-2, the V gene TRBV6-6, with no clear D. CDR3 size: 16 residues. The V end lost 0 bases, the J end lost 3 bases, and 14 bases lay between the germline ends. Germline CDR1 reads MNHNY; CDR2 reads SVGAGI (reference sequence). CDR3 nucleotide sequence: TGTGCCAGCAGTTACTCGATAGCAGAGGCGGACTATGGCTACACCTTC. Protein product: CASSYSIAEADYGYTF.

V is TRBV23-1 and J is TRBJ1-3; no clear D gene. Being an ORF, TRBV23-1 has a function that is uncertain. The V end was cut by 7 bases, the J end by 4 bases, with 8 bases between. The CDR3 is 12 residues long. In nucleotides, the CDR3 is TGCGCCAGCAAAAGGTTCGGAAACACCATATATTTT. This encodes CASKRFGNTIYF.

V and J are TRBV7-2 and TRBJ2-5, with D possibly TRBD2 on 6 matching bases. Germline V CDR1 and CDR2: SGHTA, FQGNSA. The CDR3 covers 15 residues. V lost 5 bases to trimming and J lost 1 base, with 14 bases between them. The CDR3 reads CASSTSLAVQETQYF. The CDR3 region has the DNA TGTGCCAGCAGCACCTCCTTAGCGGTCCAAGAGACCCAGTACTTC.

The rearrangement links TRBV5-1 to TRBJ2-7, with 7 bases matching TRBD2. The V segment lost 1 base and the J segment 3 bases; nucleotides outside the gene matches: 4. This CDR3 is 14 amino acids long. CDR1 is SGHRS and CDR2 is YFSETQ in the germline V gene. This CDR3 reads CASSLRAGDYEQYF. In DNA, the CDR3 is TGCGCCAGCAGCTTGCGGGCGGGAGACTACGAGCAGTACTTC.

The rearrangement uses TRBV5-1 and TRBJ2-3; D remains unclear. This CDR3 comprises 15 residues. The germline CDR1 and CDR2 sequences are SGHRS and YFSETQ. Trimming took off 0 bases at V and 1 base at J, with 9 bases between the two ends. In DNA form, the CDR3 reads TGCGCCAGCAGCTTGGATGCAGCGCGCACAGATACGCAGTATTTT. Amino acid sequence: CASSLDAARTDTQYF.

The rearrangement uses TRBV6-5 and TRBJ2-5; 7 nucleotides match TRBD2. This CDR3 spans 14 amino acids. Germline values: CDR1 MNHEY, CDR2 SVGAGI. The V and J ends lost 6 bases and 4 bases, in that order; junction bases with no gene match: 8. CDR3 sequence reads: CASSPGRVVETQYF. The CDR3 coding sequence is TGTGCCAGCAGCCCAGGGAGGGTGGTAGAGACCCAGTACTTC.

The chain employs TRBV28 and TRBJ2-1; no clear D. CDR1 and CDR2 (germline): MDHEN, SYDVKM. The V end lost 7 bases, the J end lost 2 bases, and 15 bases lay between the germline ends. CDR3 length equals 15 residues. This chain's CDR3 is CASTKPPQAYNEQFF. The DNA of the CDR3 is TGTGCCAGCACCAAACCCCCACAAGCCTACAATGAGCAGTTCTTC.

This clone was observed a few times. The V call is TRBV7-3, the J call TRBJ2-3; 7 positions match TRBD1. J was trimmed by 3 bases and V by 5 bases; bases with no gene match: 8. CDR1 and CDR2 (germline): SGHTA, FQGTGA. The CDR3 is 15 amino acids. CDR3 region: CASSLTGVYTDTQYF. The DNA for the CDR3 is TGTGCCAGCAGCCTCACAGGGGTTTATACAGATACGCAGTATTTT. Using reference TRBV7-3 and TRBJ2-3 for the parts outside the CDR3, the full variable domain is GAGVSQTPSNKVTEKGKYVELRCDPISGHTALYWYRQSLGQGPEFLIYFQGTGAADDSGLPNDRFFAVRPEGSVSTLKIQRTERGDSAVYLCASSLTGVYTDTQYFGPGTRLTVL.

The sample holds a few counts of this clone. The V gene is TRBV4-3, the J gene TRBJ1-5, with D possibly being TRBD1 (5 bases). This CDR3 region has 16 residues. The germline CDR1 and CDR2 sequences are LGHNA and YSLEER. V was shortened by 0 bases and J by 4 bases, with 13 bases between the two germline ends. The DNA of the CDR3 is TGCGCCAGCAGCCAAGAGTTTGACAGCGCAAATCAGCCCCAGCATTTT. The encoded protein is CASSQEFDSANQPQHF.

The genes are TRBV7-3 and TRBJ1-3; D is perhaps TRBD1 (6 bases). CDR3 length: 15 amino acids. With 2 bases removed from V and 0 bases from J, the gap between germline ends came to 8 bases. In germline, CDR1 is SGHTA, CDR2 FQGTGA. This CDR3 reads CASSLGDNSGNTIYF. The CDR3 DNA reads as TGTGCCAGCAGCTTAGGGGACAACTCTGGAAACACCATATATTTT.

The rearrangement joins TRBV5-4 to TRBJ2-7; 9 nucleotides agree with TRBD2. Trimming at V came to 5 bases and at J to 6 bases, leaving 12 bases not matched to a gene. CDR3 length: 15 residues. CDR1 is SGHNT and CDR2 is YYREEE in the germline V gene (reference sequence). CDR3 in amino acids: CASRLAGTSHSEQYF. The CDR3 DNA is TGTGCCAGCAGGCTCGCCGGGACTAGCCATAGCGAGCAGTACTTC.

This clone appeared a few times. The gene calls are TRBV9 and TRBJ2-7; D might be TRBD1 or TRBD2, each matching 5 bases. The CDR3 has 14 amino acids. Germline CDR1 SGDLS, CDR2 YYNGEE. V dropped 0 bases and J dropped 1 base, with 8 bases sitting between them. The CDR3 DNA is TGTGCCAGCAGCGTAGGGGACGGTTCCTACGAGCAGTACTTC. Translated: CASSVGDGSYEQYF.

The V gene is TRBV28, the J gene TRBJ2-7; D gene ambiguous. V dropped 6 bases and J dropped 3 bases, with 12 bases sitting between them. CDR1 is MDHEN and CDR2 is SYDVKM in the germline V gene. This CDR3 spans 13 amino acids. CDR3 sequence: CASSRGRFYEQYF. CDR3 sequence (DNA): TGTGCCAGCAGCCGAGGACGGTTCTACGAGCAGTACTTC.

The sample holds one count of this clone. V gene TRBV6-5 combines with J gene TRBJ2-1; no definite D call. Trimming removed 4 bases from V and 9 bases from J, with 19 bases in between. The CDR3 extends over 15 amino acids. The germline CDR1 and CDR2 sequences are MNHEY and SVGAGI. The CDR3 bases are TGTGCCAGCAGTTCCTTAGCCTTTAAAGGGCTTGAGCAGTTCTTC. Amino acids: CASSSLAFKGLEQFF.

The chain has TRBV6-1 and TRBJ2-1; 10 bases map to TRBD2. The CDR3 runs to 14 residues. The V segment lost 10 bases and the J segment 4 bases; nucleotides outside the gene matches: 7. Germline CDR1 reads MNHNS; CDR2 reads SASEGT. The CDR3 region is CATSSGSKYNEQFF. CDR3 sequence (DNA): TGTGCCACCTCTAGCGGGAGTAAGTACAATGAGCAGTTCTTC.